This T cell receptor (beta chain) was profiled in a study of OX40 agonist ivuxolimab in advanced cancers. About the full investigation: Ivuxolimab was a fully human IgG2 agonistic monoclonal antibody targeting the costimulatory receptor OX40 (CD134). Intravenous ivuxolimab was administered to patients every 2 weeks at six dose levels: 0.01, 0.1, 0.3, 1.5, 3 and 10 mg/kg. Of the approximately 54 patients in dose escalation, around 20 had hepatocellular carcinoma, approximately 15 had melanoma, 9 had renal cell carcinoma and 9 had head and neck cancer. A male proportion of around 80% and a mean age of around 60 years, ranging from about 23 to 90, were recorded for the dose-escalation cohort. Prior anti-PD-1, anti-PD-L1 or anti-CTLA-4 therapy was permitted, and approximately 40% of dose-escalation patients had received checkpoint inhibitors. Partial responses were achieved by three dose-escalation patients, of whom one had hepatocellular carcinoma and two had cutaneous melanoma. Peripheral TCRbeta sequencing was intended to test whether TCR sequence diversity was altered and clonal T-cell expansion was caused by ivuxolimab. The paper covers the monotherapy dose-escalation part of the phase I ivuxolimab trial, which included N of about 50 patients.

For sequencing of the TCRbeta CDR3 region, genomic DNA was extracted from the sorted cells. The immunoSEQ Assay was used to sequence the TCRbeta CDR3 regions. Held by TCRdb, this immuneACCESS table contains in-frame sequences only and omits some clones. Under half of the omission traces to an unresolved V gene where checked; the cause of the rest is unknown. This sample gives about 35,000 clones in total; over 60% of them show up just once. The ten biggest clones cover roughly 19% of the sample. This clone was counted between two and nine times. There is no known antigen for this receptor. Base qualities are missing; no much larger clone stands one base away. The CDR3 starts with the cysteine, ends with the phenylalanine, and has 12 residues. The sequence is cut down to CDR3 DNA, 36 bases in frame from base 1. Relative to germline, V is missing 10 bases and J is missing 4 bases, with 5 bases of the junction outside any gene match. CDR1 and CDR2 (LNHDA, SQIVND) derive from the germline V gene (reference sequence).

Overall study outcomes, separate from this receptor: Antigen specificity was not determined for the clonally expanded peripheral T cells. Partial responders in the 0.1-3.0 mg/kg groups had among the lowest normalized peripheral clonal expansion, especially among CD8+ T cells. On average, CD8+ T cells showed more expanded clones than CD4+ T cells after ivuxolimab. Clonal expansion of both CD4+ and CD8+ blood T cells was observed from baseline to week 6 at doses 0.1 to 3.0 mg/kg. Low levels of normalized T-cell clonal expansion were also seen in some patients who did not respond.

The trial excluded patients who had a history of autoimmune disease or who were on systemic immunosuppression. Peripheral blood for TCR sequencing was collected from all dose cohorts at baseline, on cycle 4 day 1, and on cycle 7 day 1. Samples were obtained from an open-label, multicenter, first-in-human phase I dose-escalation trial of ivuxolimab. Adults with locally advanced or metastatic melanoma, renal cell, hepatocellular, or head and neck squamous cell carcinoma were enrolled in the trial. Before TCR sequencing, CD4+ T cells and CD8+ T cells were sorted from peripheral blood as separate populations.

The sequence is built from TRBV19 and TRBJ1-2, and 8 junctional nucleotides match TRBD1. The source of this sequence is an adult with an advanced solid tumor such as melanoma, head and neck, liver or kidney cancer. Sequencing was performed on CD4+ or CD8+ T cells sorted from blood, taken in a trial of the OX40 agonist ivuxolimab. CDR3 reads: CATMDRAYGYTF. The DNA is TGTGCCACCATGGACAGGGCCTATGGCTACACCTTC.